This TCR beta chain was observed in a study of metastatic and nonmetastatic thyroid tumors. There are many counts of this clone. The sample carries other DNA sequences with the same CDR3. Thyroid surgery had not been preceded by any treatment in any patient. Using MiXCR, TCRdb reanalyzed the PCR reads. Of around 30,000 clones in the sample, 20% to 25% were seen once. Unmatched junction bases numbered 17, after V lost 8 bases and J lost 9 bases. This CDR3 has 16 residues. Germline CDR1 is LNHNV and CDR2 is YYDKDF (reference sequence). Sequenced input: tumor tissue. This TCR was recovered from a male donor with papillary thyroid cancer or a benign thyroid nodule (not recorded which). Some clones in this sample may be carry-over from other donors' samples. The rearrangement uses TRBV15 and TRBJ2-1, with TRBD2 identical over 9 bases. This CDR3 reads CATASSGSSGNREQFF. The CDR3 region has the DNA TGTGCCACCGCGAGTAGCGGGAGTTCGGGCAATCGTGAGCAGTTCTTC.